The next 2 T cell receptor beta chains were all read from a single sample in a study of identical twins. TCRdb redid the calling of the 5' RACE reads with MiXCR, one entry per CDR3 protein. The sample includes 450,000 or so distinct CDR3 sequences, 14% seen only once; the top ten take more than 0.5%. These sequences were also reported in another study, on yellow fever vaccine responses in identical twins.

The sequencing sample was made of CD4+ T cells sorted from blood. These receptors were taken from a woman in her late teens or twenties in good health.

The chain couples TRBV12-3 or TRBV12-4 to TRBJ2-7; TRBD1 aligns across 10 bases. The CDR3 has 15 amino acids. The J segment lost 6 bases and the V segment lost 7 bases, leaving 12 bases of the junction unmatched. The CDR3: CASNSAGTGAREQYF. DNA for the CDR3: TGTGCCAGCAATTCCGCCGGGACAGGGGCACGCGAGCAGTACTTC.

The chain combines TRBV2 with TRBJ2-4, with TRBD2 matching over 14 bases. This CDR3 has 16 residues. Per the germline V gene, CDR1 is SNHLY and CDR2 is FYNNEI. J gave up 6 bases and V 6 bases, and 7 bases lay outside the gene matches. The CDR3 sequence: CASRVSGTSGRNIQYF. The CDR3 coding sequence is TGTGCCAGCAGGGTATCCGGGACTAGCGGGAGAAACATTCAGTACTTC.